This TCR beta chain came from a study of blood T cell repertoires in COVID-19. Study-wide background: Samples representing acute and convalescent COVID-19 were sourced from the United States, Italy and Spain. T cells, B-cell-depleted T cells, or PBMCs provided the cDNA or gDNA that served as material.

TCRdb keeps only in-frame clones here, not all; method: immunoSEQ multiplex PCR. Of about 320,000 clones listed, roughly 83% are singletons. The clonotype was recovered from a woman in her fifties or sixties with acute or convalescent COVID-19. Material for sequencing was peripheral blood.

The CDR3 sequence: CASSNDLGNQPQHF. The CDR3 nucleotides are TGTGCCAGCAGCAACGACTTGGGCAATCAGCCCCAGCATTTT. The chain employs TRBV28 and TRBJ1-5, with D unclear. Germline CDR1 and CDR2: MDHEN and SYDVKM. Trimming took off 6 bases at V and 2 bases at J, with 11 bases between the two ends. This CDR3 has 14 residues.